The rows below give T cell receptor beta chains drawn from one sample of a study of identical twins. In TCRdb, the 5' RACE reads were re-called with MiXCR into one record per CDR3 protein. The sample lists 1.5 million to 2 million distinct CDR3 sequences, under 35% occurring once. Sequences were obtained from cord blood. The origin of the receptors is a newborn girl in good health. The CDR3 runs from the conserved cysteine through the conserved F or W. Each record gives: D gene, CDR3 length, clone size, V gene, J gene, CDR3 DNA, CDR3 protein. D genes are given only for firm matches. Part of the rows lack a size; the others show once, few, many or a class for expanded clones.

D: TRBD1
length: 16
size: .
V: TRBV5-6
J: TRBJ1-1
DNA: TGTGCCAGCAGCTTCGGGTTCGGAACAGGGGGGACTGAAGCTTTCTTT
CDR3: CASSFGFGTGGTEAFF

D: .
length: 19
size: few
V: TRBV2
J: TRBJ2-1
DNA: TGTGCCAGCAGTCGGGACCAGATTCGATACGGACGCTCCTACAATGAGCAGTTCTTC
CDR3: CASSRDQIRYGRSYNEQFF

D: TRBD2
length: 15
size: few
V: TRBV12-3/TRBV12-4
J: TRBJ2-1
DNA: TGTGCCAGCACCCGACTAGCGGGGGTCTACAATGAGCAGTTCTTC
CDR3: CASTRLAGVYNEQFF

D: TRBD2
length: 14
size: .
V: TRBV15
J: TRBJ2-5
DNA: TGTGCCACCTGCAGAGCGGGAGAGGAAGAGACCCAGTACTTC
CDR3: CATCRAGEEETQYF

D: .
length: 18
size: few
V: TRBV4-1
J: TRBJ2-3
DNA: TGCGCCAGCAGCCAAGTCGAGGCCCAACGCACCCGGACAGATACGCAGTATTTT
CDR3: CASSQVEAQRTRTDTQYF

D: TRBD2
length: 18
size: few
V: TRBV4-2
J: TRBJ2-7
DNA: TGTGCCAGCAGCCAAGATCACCCAGCGGGGGGGTACAGGGATGAGCAGTACTTC
CDR3: CASSQDHPAGGYRDEQYF

D: .
length: 13
size: few
V: TRBV12-3/TRBV12-4
J: TRBJ2-4
DNA: TGTGCCAGCAGTTTAAACAGGTTGAACATTCAGTACTTC
CDR3: CASSLNRLNIQYF

D: TRBD2
length: 17
size: .
V: TRBV5-1
J: TRBJ2-5
DNA: TGCGCCAGCAGCCTGGGACTAGCGGGAGGGCCGTCGGAGACCCAGTACTTC
CDR3: CASSLGLAGGPSETQYF

D: TRBD2
length: 15
size: few
V: TRBV5-1
J: TRBJ2-3
DNA: TGCGCCAGCAGCGTGACTAGCGGGAAGACAGATACGCAGTATTTT
CDR3: CASSVTSGKTDTQYF

D: .
length: 14
size: .
V: TRBV6-6
J: TRBJ2-2
DNA: TGTGCCAGCAGCCCGAGGGGGAATCGGGGGGAGCTGTTTTTT
CDR3: CASSPRGNRGELFF

D: .
length: 16
size: .
V: TRBV6-1
J: TRBJ2-1
DNA: TGTGCCAGCAGTGACGCCGGTCCCCGCTCCTACAATGAGCAGTTCTTC
CDR3: CASSDAGPRSYNEQFF

D: .
length: 16
size: .
V: TRBV7-8
J: TRBJ1-2
DNA: TGTGCCAGCAGCTTAAGTCCGGGACCCCAGAACTATGGCTACACCTTC
CDR3: CASSLSPGPQNYGYTF

D: .
length: 15
size: .
V: TRBV5-1
J: TRBJ2-3
DNA: TGCGCCAGCCGGGATGCCGGCGGTTACACAGATACGCAGTATTTT
CDR3: CASRDAGGYTDTQYF

D: .
length: 14
size: many
V: TRBV10-3
J: TRBJ2-4
DNA: TGTGCCATCAGTGTAGACAGGGCCAAAAACATTCAGTACTTC
CDR3: CAISVDRAKNIQYF

D: TRBD1
length: 15
size: few
V: TRBV27
J: TRBJ2-5
DNA: TGTGCCAGCAGTTTATCGGGGACAGGGCTGAAGACCCAGTACTTC
CDR3: CASSLSGTGLKTQYF

D: TRBD1
length: 14
size: many
V: TRBV12-3/TRBV12-4
J: TRBJ2-7
DNA: TGTGCCAGCAGTCCCTGGACAGGGGCCTACGAGCAGTACTTC
CDR3: CASSPWTGAYEQYF

D: .
length: 13
size: once
V: TRBV25-1
J: TRBJ1-2
DNA: TGTGCCAGCAAGATCCCGGGGAGCTATGGCTACACCTTC
CDR3: CASKIPGSYGYTF

D: .
length: 11
size: many
V: TRBV7-2
J: TRBJ1-2
DNA: TGTGCCAACTACCAAGGCTATGGCTACACCTTC
CDR3: CANYQGYGYTF

D: .
length: 16
size: few
V: TRBV2
J: TRBJ2-1
DNA: TGTGCCAGCAGTGATCAGCAACTAAACTACAAGAATGAGCAGTTCTTC
CDR3: CASSDQQLNYKNEQFF

D: .
length: 17
size: .
V: TRBV27
J: TRBJ1-3
DNA: TGTGCCAGCAGTTTATATGGTACGCTGAGCTCTGGAAACACCATATATTTT
CDR3: CASSLYGTLSSGNTIYF

D: .
length: 13
size: few
V: TRBV7-6
J: TRBJ1-1
DNA: TGTGCCAGCAGCTCTAAGGGGTACACTGAAGCTTTCTTT
CDR3: CASSSKGYTEAFF

D: TRBD2
length: 16
size: .
V: TRBV28
J: TRBJ2-7
DNA: TGTGCCAGCAGTGCCGGGACTAGGGCGAGCTCCTACGAGCAGTACTTC
CDR3: CASSAGTRASSYEQYF

D: TRBD1
length: 14
size: .
V: TRBV28
J: TRBJ2-4
DNA: TGTGCCAGCAGCACCATGACAGGGGGCAACATTCAGTACTTC
CDR3: CASSTMTGGNIQYF

D: .
length: 17
size: few
V: TRBV25-1
J: TRBJ2-1
DNA: TGTGCCAGCAGTGCCAAGGACCTAAACAGTTTACCGGCTGAGCAGTTCTTC
CDR3: CASSAKDLNSLPAEQFF

D: .
length: 18
size: few
V: TRBV3-1
J: TRBJ2-3
DNA: TGTGCCAGCAGCCAAGATCTAAGAGGCTCCCAGACCACAGATACGCAGTATTTT
CDR3: CASSQDLRGSQTTDTQYF

D: .
length: 12
size: many
V: TRBV24-1
J: TRBJ1-2
DNA: TGTGCCACTGCTAGTAGAGAAGATGGCTACACCTTC
CDR3: CATASREDGYTF

D: .
length: 13
size: few
V: TRBV20-1
J: TRBJ1-2
DNA: TGCAGTGCCCCCTCCCCAGGCATCTATGGCTACACCTTC
CDR3: CSAPSPGIYGYTF

D: TRBD1
length: 14
size: .
V: TRBV24-1
J: TRBJ1-2
DNA: TGTGCCACCAGTCGGAAGGACAGGACCTATGGCTACACCTTC
CDR3: CATSRKDRTYGYTF

D: TRBD1
length: 15
size: .
V: TRBV12-3/TRBV12-4
J: TRBJ2-7
DNA: TGTGCCAGCAGTTGCCGGGACAGGTGGTCCTACGAGCAGTACTTC
CDR3: CASSCRDRWSYEQYF

D: TRBD1
length: 16
size: .
V: TRBV9
J: TRBJ2-7
DNA: TGTGCCAGCAGCCCCAGGGCAGGGACAGGAAGCTACGAGCAGTACTTC
CDR3: CASSPRAGTGSYEQYF

D: .
length: 12
size: once
V: TRBV29-1
J: TRBJ2-1
DNA: TGCAGCGTTGAGGCGGTTTACAATGAGCAGTTCTTC
CDR3: CSVEAVYNEQFF

D: TRBD1
length: 14
size: .
V: TRBV20-1
J: TRBJ1-1
DNA: TGCAGCACAGACAGGGGTGGCACGAACACTGAAGCTTTCTTT
CDR3: CSTDRGGTNTEAFF

D: .
length: 17
size: .
V: TRBV28
J: TRBJ1-5
DNA: TGTGCCAGCAGCCTCCCCGGGTTCTCCATTACCAATCAGCCCCAGCATTTT
CDR3: CASSLPGFSITNQPQHF

D: .
length: 13
size: .
V: TRBV12-3/TRBV12-4
J: TRBJ2-4
DNA: TGTGCCAGCAGTTTAGGGGGAGATAACATTCAGTACTTC
CDR3: CASSLGGDNIQYF

D: TRBD1
length: 16
size: few
V: TRBV20-1
J: TRBJ2-7
DNA: TGCAGTGCTAATTTCCCGGGACAGGGAGGAATCAACGAGCAGTACTTC
CDR3: CSANFPGQGGINEQYF

D: TRBD2
length: 18
size: once
V: TRBV4-2
J: TRBJ2-3
DNA: TGTGCCAGCAGCCAGCCCCTAGCCGGGACTAGCGGCACAGATACGCAGTATTTT
CDR3: CASSQPLAGTSGTDTQYF

D: .
length: 15
size: .
V: TRBV20-1
J: TRBJ2-3
DNA: TGCAGTGCTAGAGATCGACGGAGGAGCACAGATACGCAGTATTTT
CDR3: CSARDRRRSTDTQYF

D: .
length: 12
size: many
V: TRBV25-1
J: TRBJ1-2
DNA: TGTGCCAGCAGTGAATGGGGATATGGCTACACCTTC
CDR3: CASSEWGYGYTF

D: TRBD1
length: 16
size: .
V: TRBV7-9
J: TRBJ2-1
DNA: TGTGCCAGCAGCTTGTCAGAGGGGGCGGCCTACAATGAGCAGTTCTTC
CDR3: CASSLSEGAAYNEQFF

D: .
length: 13
size: .
V: TRBV15
J: TRBJ2-7
DNA: TGTGCCACCAGCAGAGATCCAAGGGACGAGCAGTACTTC
CDR3: CATSRDPRDEQYF

D: .
length: 15
size: few
V: TRBV18
J: TRBJ1-4
DNA: TGTGCCAGCTCACCACTGACCGGATTGAGGGAAAAACTGTTTTTT
CDR3: CASSPLTGLREKLFF

D: TRBD2
length: 14
size: .
V: TRBV20-1
J: TRBJ2-1
DNA: TGCAGTGCTAGAGTAGCGGGAGAAACCCATGAGCAGTTCTTC
CDR3: CSARVAGETHEQFF

D: .
length: 10
size: few
V: TRBV2
J: TRBJ2-4
DNA: TGTGCCAGCAGGGTTGATGAGCAGTACTTC
CDR3: CASRVDEQYF

D: .
length: 12
size: .
V: TRBV20-1
J: TRBJ2-7
DNA: TGCAGTGCTAGAGATCGGGCCCTGGAGCAGTACTTC
CDR3: CSARDRALEQYF

D: .
length: 13
size: many
V: TRBV12-5
J: TRBJ2-5
DNA: TGTGCTAGTGTCGGGGGTTATCAAGAGACCCAGTACTTC
CDR3: CASVGGYQETQYF

D: .
length: 18
size: few
V: TRBV21-1
J: TRBJ2-2
DNA: TGTGCCAGCAGCAAAGTGGAACCAGACAGGGGAGGAAACGGGGAGCTGTTTTTT
CDR3: CASSKVEPDRGGNGELFF

D: TRBD2
length: 17
size: few
V: TRBV3-1
J: TRBJ2-3
DNA: TGTGCCAGCAGCCAAATTGTTCTAGCGGGTAGCACAGATACGCAGTATTTT
CDR3: CASSQIVLAGSTDTQYF

D: TRBD2
length: 17
size: .
V: TRBV10-3
J: TRBJ2-1
DNA: TGTGCCATTAGTGGGACTAGCGGGCACAGCTCCTACAATGAGCAGTTCTTC
CDR3: CAISGTSGHSSYNEQFF

D: .
length: 14
size: many
V: TRBV4-1
J: TRBJ2-4
DNA: TGCGCCAGCAGCCAAGATATGGCCAAAAACATTCAGTACTTC
CDR3: CASSQDMAKNIQYF

D: TRBD2
length: 14
size: .
V: TRBV20-1
J: TRBJ2-3
DNA: TGCAGTGCTAGCCCAGCGGGAGATGCGGATACGCAGTATTTT
CDR3: CSASPAGDADTQYF

D: TRBD2
length: 14
size: few
V: TRBV20-1
J: TRBJ2-1
DNA: TGCAGTGCTCATTCCGGGACTAGCGTCAATGAGCAGTTCTTC
CDR3: CSAHSGTSVNEQFF

D: .
length: 16
size: many
V: TRBV7-2
J: TRBJ2-4
DNA: TGTGCCAGCAGCTTAGTTTGGGGGAATGTCAAAAACATTCAGTACTTC
CDR3: CASSLVWGNVKNIQYF

D: .
length: 13
size: .
V: TRBV20-1
J: TRBJ2-5
DNA: TGCAGTGCTAGGTCGGCAGGGACGGAGACCCAGTACTTC
CDR3: CSARSAGTETQYF

D: TRBD1
length: 14
size: .
V: TRBV6-5
J: TRBJ2-3
DNA: TGTGCCAGCAGTCGGGACAGGGGAACAGGTACGCAGTATTTT
CDR3: CASSRDRGTGTQYF

D: .
length: 14
size: .
V: TRBV20-1
J: TRBJ1-1
DNA: TGCAGTGCTAGAGATTTGGTGGAGAACACTGAGGCTTTCTTT
CDR3: CSARDLVENTEAFF

D: .
length: 15
size: .
V: TRBV25-1
J: TRBJ2-4
DNA: TGTGCCAGCAGGGTGGTGAACAGAGCCAAAAACATTCAGTACTTC
CDR3: CASRVVNRAKNIQYF

D: TRBD1
length: 13
size: .
V: TRBV20-1
J: TRBJ1-1
DNA: TGCAGCTCAATCCGGACAGGCAACACTGAAGCTTTCTTT
CDR3: CSSIRTGNTEAFF

D: .
length: 14
size: .
V: TRBV19
J: TRBJ2-6
DNA: TGTGCCAGTAAGGATACCTCTGGGGCCAACGTCCTGACTTTC
CDR3: CASKDTSGANVLTF

D: TRBD2
length: 15
size: .
V: TRBV6-6
J: TRBJ2-1
DNA: TGTGCCAGCAGCACAGCGGGGGGCCGCTACAATGAGCAGTTCTTC
CDR3: CASSTAGGRYNEQFF

D: TRBD2
length: 15
size: few
V: TRBV5-1
J: TRBJ2-5
DNA: TGCGCCAGCAGCGTTACGGGACTAGCAATAGAGACCCAGTACTTC
CDR3: CASSVTGLAIETQYF